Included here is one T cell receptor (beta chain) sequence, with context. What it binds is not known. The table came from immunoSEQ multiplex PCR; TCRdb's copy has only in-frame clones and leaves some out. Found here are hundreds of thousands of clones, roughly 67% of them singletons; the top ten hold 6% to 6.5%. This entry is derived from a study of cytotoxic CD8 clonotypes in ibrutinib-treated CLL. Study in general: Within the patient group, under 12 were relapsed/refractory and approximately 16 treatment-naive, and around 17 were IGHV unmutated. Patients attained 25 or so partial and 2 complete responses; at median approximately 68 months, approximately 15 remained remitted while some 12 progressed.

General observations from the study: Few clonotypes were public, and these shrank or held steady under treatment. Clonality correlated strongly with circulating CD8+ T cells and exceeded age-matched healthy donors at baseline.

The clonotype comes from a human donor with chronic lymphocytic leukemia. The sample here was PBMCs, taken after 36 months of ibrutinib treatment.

DNA for the CDR3: TGTGCCAGTAGTATAGAGGCCCTGGCCTACGAGCAGTACTTC. As protein: CASSIEALAYEQYF. The rearrangement links TRBV19 to TRBJ2-7; no firm D call. The ends were cut back, 0 bases at V and 2 bases at J, with 8 bases in the middle. Germline CDR1 and CDR2: LNHDA and SQIVND (reference sequence). This CDR3 has 14 amino acids.